The T cell receptor beta chain described here comes from a study of beta chain features in type 1 diabetes. Whole-study findings and limits: A potential PCR bias toward shorter templates would be equal in patient and control samples.

Worth noting for this clone: Its antigen is unidentified. This sample includes further DNA sequences coding for the same CDR3.

The whole isolated RNA underwent reverse transcription, so sequencing captured expressed TCRB transcripts. Sequenced by immunoSEQ multiplex PCR; TCRdb stores in-frame clones only, minus some. Among under 250,000 clones, under 13% were seen once, and the ten largest hold 1% to 1.5%. V lost 2 bases, J lost 0 bases, and 1 base lay in between. Germline V gene sequence: CDR1 SGHNT, CDR2 YYREEE (reference sequence). This CDR3 contains 12 residues. The chain couples TRBV5-4 to TRBJ2-3; D not resolved. The sequence derives from a man younger than 35 in good health. Sample: central memory CD4+ T cells from blood. CDR3 residues: CASSFSTDTQYF. The CDR3 coding sequence is TGTGCCAGCAGCTTTAGCACAGATACGCAGTATTTT. Full variable domain (missing parts from reference TRBV5-4 and TRBJ2-3): ETGVTQSPTHLIKTRGQQVTLRCSSQSGHNTVSWYQQALGQGPQFIFQYYREEENGRGNFPPRFSGLQFPNYSSELNVNALELDDSALYLCASSFSTDTQYFGPGTRLTVL.